The clone carrying this TCR beta chain was counted at least ten times. Authors of the study amplified TCR beta CDR3 regions from RNA transcripts. TCR CDR3 regions were first amplified by RT-PCR with HTBI primers. TCRdb re-derived calls from the multiplex PCR reads in MiXCR, one entry per CDR3 protein. Altogether hundreds of thousands of distinct CDR3 sequences are present, approximately 15% being singletons, with the ten largest covering 10%. This entry comes from a study of T cells in Graves' hyperthyroidism and ophthalmopathy. This receptor was taken from a woman under 30 with Graves' hyperthyroidism. Sequences were obtained from blood.

The CDR3 here is CASSLVSGHLSYEQYF. CDR3 bases: TGCGCCAGCAGCTTGGTTAGCGGGCACCTCTCCTACGAGCAGTACTTC. The chain links TRBV5-1 to TRBJ2-7; 7 positions match TRBD2. In germline, CDR1 is SGHRS, CDR2 YFSETQ. CDR3 length: 16 amino acids. The V and J ends lost 0 bases and 0 bases, in that order; junction bases with no gene match: 6.